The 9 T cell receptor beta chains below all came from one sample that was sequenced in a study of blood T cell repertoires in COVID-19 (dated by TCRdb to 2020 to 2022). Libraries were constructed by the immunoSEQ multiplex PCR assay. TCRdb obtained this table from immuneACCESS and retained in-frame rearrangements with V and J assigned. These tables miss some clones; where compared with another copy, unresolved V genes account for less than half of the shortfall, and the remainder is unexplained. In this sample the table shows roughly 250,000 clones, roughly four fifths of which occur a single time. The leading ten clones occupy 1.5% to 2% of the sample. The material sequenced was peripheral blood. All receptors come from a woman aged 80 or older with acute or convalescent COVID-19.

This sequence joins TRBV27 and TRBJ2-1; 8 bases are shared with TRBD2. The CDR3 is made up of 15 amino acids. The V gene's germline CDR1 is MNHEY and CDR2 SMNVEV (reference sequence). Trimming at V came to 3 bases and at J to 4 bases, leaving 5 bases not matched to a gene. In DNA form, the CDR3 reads TGTGCCAGCAGTTTCAGCCAGCGGGGGTACAATGAGCAGTTCTTC. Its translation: CASSFSQRGYNEQFF.

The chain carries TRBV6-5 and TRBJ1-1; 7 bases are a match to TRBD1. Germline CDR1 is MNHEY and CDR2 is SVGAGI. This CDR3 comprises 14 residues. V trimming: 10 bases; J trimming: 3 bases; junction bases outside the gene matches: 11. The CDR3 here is CATESRQGHTEAFF. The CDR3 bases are TGTGCCACCGAATCACGACAGGGACACACTGAAGCTTTCTTT.

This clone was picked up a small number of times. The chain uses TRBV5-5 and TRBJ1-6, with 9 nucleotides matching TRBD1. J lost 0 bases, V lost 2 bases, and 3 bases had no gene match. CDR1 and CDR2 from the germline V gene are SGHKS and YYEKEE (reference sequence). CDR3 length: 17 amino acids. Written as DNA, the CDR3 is TGTGCCAGCAGCTTTACAGGGGGCAACTCCTATAATTCACCCCTCCACTTT. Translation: CASSFTGGNSYNSPLHF.

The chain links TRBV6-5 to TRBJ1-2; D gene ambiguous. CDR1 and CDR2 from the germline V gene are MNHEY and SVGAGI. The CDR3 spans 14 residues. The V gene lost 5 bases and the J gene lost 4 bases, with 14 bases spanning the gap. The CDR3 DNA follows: TGTGCCAGCAGTCGGCCCGGACTTAGCTATGGCTACACCTTC. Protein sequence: CASSRPGLSYGYTF.

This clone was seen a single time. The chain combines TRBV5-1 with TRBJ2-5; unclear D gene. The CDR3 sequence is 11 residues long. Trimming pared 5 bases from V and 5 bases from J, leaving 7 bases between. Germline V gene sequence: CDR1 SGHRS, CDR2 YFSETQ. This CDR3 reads CASRSGETQYF. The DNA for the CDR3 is TGCGCCAGCAGGAGTGGTGAGACCCAGTACTTC.

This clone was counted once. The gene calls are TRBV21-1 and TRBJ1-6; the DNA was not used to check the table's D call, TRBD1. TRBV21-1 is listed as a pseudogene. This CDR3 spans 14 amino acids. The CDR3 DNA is TGTGCCAGCAGCAAAGTGGCCAGGGTTTCACCCCTCCACTTT. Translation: CASSKVARVSPLHF.

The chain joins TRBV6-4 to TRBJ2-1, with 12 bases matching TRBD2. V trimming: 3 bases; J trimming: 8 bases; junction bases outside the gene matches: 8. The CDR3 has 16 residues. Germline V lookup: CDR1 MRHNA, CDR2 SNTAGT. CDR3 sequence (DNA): TGTGCCAGCAGTGAAACCGGGACTAGCGGGTTGGATGAGCAGTTCTTC. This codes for CASSETGTSGLDEQFF.

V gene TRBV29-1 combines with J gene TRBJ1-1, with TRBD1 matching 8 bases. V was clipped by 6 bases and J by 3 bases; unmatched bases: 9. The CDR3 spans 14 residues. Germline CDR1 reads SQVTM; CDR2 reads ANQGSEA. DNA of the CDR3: TGCAGCGTAAGCAGGGGGCGGGTTGACACTGAAGCTTTCTTT. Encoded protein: CSVSRGRVDTEAFF.

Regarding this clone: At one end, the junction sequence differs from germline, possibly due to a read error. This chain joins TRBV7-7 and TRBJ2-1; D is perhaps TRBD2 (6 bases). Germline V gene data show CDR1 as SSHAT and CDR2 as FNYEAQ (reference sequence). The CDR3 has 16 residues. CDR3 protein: CASSPSMGRPYNEQFF. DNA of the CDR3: TGTGCTAGCAGCCCATCCATGGGGAGGCCCTACAATGAGCAGTTCTTC.